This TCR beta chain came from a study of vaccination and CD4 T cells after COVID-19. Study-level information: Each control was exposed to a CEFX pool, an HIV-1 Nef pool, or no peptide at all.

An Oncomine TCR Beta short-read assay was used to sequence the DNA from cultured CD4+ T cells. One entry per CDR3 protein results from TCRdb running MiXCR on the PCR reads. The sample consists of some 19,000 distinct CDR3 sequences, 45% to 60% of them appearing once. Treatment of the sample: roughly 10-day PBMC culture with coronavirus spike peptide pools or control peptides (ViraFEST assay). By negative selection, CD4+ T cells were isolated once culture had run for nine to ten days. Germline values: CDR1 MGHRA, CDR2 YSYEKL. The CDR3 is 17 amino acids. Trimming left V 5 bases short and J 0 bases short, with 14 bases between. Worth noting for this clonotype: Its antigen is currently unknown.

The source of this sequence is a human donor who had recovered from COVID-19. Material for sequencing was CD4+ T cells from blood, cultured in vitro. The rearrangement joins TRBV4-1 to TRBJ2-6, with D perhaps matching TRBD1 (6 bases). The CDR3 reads CASSAGTPYSGANVLTF. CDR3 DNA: TGCGCCAGCAGCGCCGGGACACCGTACTCTGGGGCCAACGTCCTGACTTTC.